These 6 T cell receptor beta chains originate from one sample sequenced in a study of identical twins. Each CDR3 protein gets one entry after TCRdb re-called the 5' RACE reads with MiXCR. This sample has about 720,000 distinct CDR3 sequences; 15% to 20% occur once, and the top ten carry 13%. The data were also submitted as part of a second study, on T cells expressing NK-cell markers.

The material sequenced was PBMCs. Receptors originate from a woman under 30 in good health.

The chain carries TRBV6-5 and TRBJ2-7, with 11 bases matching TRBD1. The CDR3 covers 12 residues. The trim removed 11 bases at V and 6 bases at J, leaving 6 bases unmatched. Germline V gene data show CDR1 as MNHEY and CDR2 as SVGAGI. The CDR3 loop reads CAGTGTGGEQYF. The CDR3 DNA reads TGTGCCGGAACCGGGACAGGGGGCGAGCAGTACTTC.

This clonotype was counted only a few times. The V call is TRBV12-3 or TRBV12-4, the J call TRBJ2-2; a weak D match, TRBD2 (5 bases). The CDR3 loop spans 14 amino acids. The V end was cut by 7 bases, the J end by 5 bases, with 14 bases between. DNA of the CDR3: TGTGCCAGCAAGAGGACTTCTGGGACCGGGGAGCTGTTTTTT. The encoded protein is CASKRTSGTGELFF.

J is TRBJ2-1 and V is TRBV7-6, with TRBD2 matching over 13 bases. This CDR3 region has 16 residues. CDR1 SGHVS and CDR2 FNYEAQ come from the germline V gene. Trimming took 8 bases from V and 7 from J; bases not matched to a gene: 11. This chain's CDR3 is CASSDTSGRAGNEQFF. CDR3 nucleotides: TGTGCCAGCTCAGACACTAGCGGGAGGGCCGGAAATGAGCAGTTCTTC.

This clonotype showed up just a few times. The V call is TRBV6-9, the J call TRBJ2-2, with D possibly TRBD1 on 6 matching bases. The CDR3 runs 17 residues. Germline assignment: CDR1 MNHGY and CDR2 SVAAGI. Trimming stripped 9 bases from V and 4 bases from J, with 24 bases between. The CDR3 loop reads CASPNLLPGHLTGELFF. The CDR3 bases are TGTGCCAGTCCGAATCTTCTACCGGGACATCTCACCGGGGAGCTGTTTTTT.

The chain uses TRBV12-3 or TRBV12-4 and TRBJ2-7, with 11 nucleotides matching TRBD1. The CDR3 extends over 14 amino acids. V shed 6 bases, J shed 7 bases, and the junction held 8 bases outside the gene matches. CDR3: CASRQGQGAREQYF. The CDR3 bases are TGTGCCAGCAGGCAAGGACAGGGGGCGAGGGAGCAGTACTTC.

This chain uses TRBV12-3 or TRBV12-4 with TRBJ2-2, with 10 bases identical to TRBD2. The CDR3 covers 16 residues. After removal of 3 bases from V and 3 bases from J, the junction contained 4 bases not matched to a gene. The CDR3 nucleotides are TGTGCCAGCAGTTTCTGGACTAGCGGTGACACCGGGGAGCTGTTTTTT. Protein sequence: CASSFWTSGDTGELFF.